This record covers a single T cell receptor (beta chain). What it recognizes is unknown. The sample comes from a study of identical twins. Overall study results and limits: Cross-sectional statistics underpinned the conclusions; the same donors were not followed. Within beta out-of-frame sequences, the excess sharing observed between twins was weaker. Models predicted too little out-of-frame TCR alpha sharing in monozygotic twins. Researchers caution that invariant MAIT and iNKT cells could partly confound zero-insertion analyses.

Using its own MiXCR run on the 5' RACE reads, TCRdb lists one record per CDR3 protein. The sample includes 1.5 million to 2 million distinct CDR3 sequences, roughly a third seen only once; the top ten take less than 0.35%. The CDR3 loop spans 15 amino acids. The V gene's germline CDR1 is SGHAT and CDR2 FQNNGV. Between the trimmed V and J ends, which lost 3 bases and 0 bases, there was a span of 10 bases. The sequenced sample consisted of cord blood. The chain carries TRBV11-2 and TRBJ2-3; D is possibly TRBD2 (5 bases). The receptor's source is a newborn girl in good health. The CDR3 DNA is TGTGCCAGCAGCTTGAATCTAGCTAGCACAGATACGCAGTATTTT. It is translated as CASSLNLASTDTQYF. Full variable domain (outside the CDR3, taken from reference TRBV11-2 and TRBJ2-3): EAGVAQSPRYKIIEKRQSVAFWCNPISGHATLYWYQQILGQGPKLLIQFQNNGVVDDSQLPKDRFSAERLKGVDSTLKIQPAKLEDSAVYLCASSLNLASTDTQYFGPGTRLTVL.